This is a list of T cell receptor beta chains from one sample in a study of blood T cell repertoires in COVID-19. Assay used: immunoSEQ multiplex PCR; TCRdb lists only in-frame clones, some missing. The sample includes 250,000 to 350,000 clones, about 90% of them seen just once. The specimen sequenced was peripheral blood. These receptors were taken from a man between 18 and 29 years old who had recovered from COVID-19. Each CDR3 is given without its conserved first and last residue. The D gene is left open where the match is weak. Rows give clone size only sometimes, using once, few, many, or a class for an expanded clone.

>once|TRBV5-6|TRBD1|TRBJ2-7
ASSRPPGQGSDEQY
>once|TRBV7-2|-|TRBJ1-1
ASILVRGAEAF
>-|TRBV19|-|TRBJ1-5
ASSRSGSRSNQPQH
>-|TRBV19|-|TRBJ2-7
ASSIPGPTYEQY
>few|TRBV27|-|TRBJ1-1
ASSLSGDTEAF
>-|TRBV4-3|TRBD1|TRBJ2-2
ASSQSPGQGNTGELF
>-|TRBV11-2|TRBD2|TRBJ2-2
ASRPTLAGTGELF
>once|TRBV2|-|TRBJ2-3
AFGGPSTDTQY
>-|TRBV5-4|TRBD2|TRBJ2-3
ASSLFLAGDTDTQY
>-|TRBV5-1|-|TRBJ1-6
ASSLEQNRYNSPLH
>few|TRBV11-2|-|TRBJ1-2
ASSSRTDYGYT
>-|TRBV5-1|TRBD2|TRBJ2-5
ASSLVLAGATETQY
>-|TRBV19|-|TRBJ2-1
ASSISSYNEQF
>-|TRBV24-1|-|TRBJ2-5
ATSGAQGGTQY
>-|TRBV18|TRBD1|TRBJ1-2
ASSPVPTPRDRENGYT
>few|TRBV7-2|TRBD2|TRBJ2-2
ASSPGLAGGLGELF
>-|TRBV18|-|TRBJ2-5
ASSPLEGGETQY
>-|TRBV5-8|TRBD2|TRBJ2-1
ASSPGTSGSYNEQF
>once|TRBV20-1|-|TRBJ1-1
SASRQGNTEAF
>-|TRBV5-4|TRBD2|TRBJ2-1
ASSLAGGPYEQF
>-|TRBV5-1|TRBD2|TRBJ2-5
ASSSSSGSSGETQY
>-|TRBV18|-|TRBJ2-1
ASAGTKNEQF
>-|TRBV4-1|TRBD2|TRBJ2-5
ASSQDGAAGETQY
>-|TRBV5-1|TRBD1|TRBJ2-7
ASSVQGEDEQY
>-|TRBV29-1|-|TRBJ1-1
SAPRQGVGEAF
>-|TRBV29-1|TRBD1|TRBJ1-2
SVRQGEGGYT
>-|TRBV3-1/TRBV3-2|TRBD2|TRBJ2-3
ASSQVLAGIADTQY
>-|TRBV9|-|TRBJ1-1
ASSTRQTMNTEAF
>-|TRBV6-5|-|TRBJ1-4
ASTALSMGGEKLF
>-|TRBV5-1|TRBD2|TRBJ2-1
ASSSRTSGGAVDHNEQF
>-|TRBV5-4|TRBD1|TRBJ1-3
ASRLGQGRGNTIY
>once|TRBV2|TRBD1|TRBJ1-1
ASSQSPPGQGANTEAF
>-|TRBV27|-|TRBJ2-2
ASTGGAGNTGELF
>-|TRBV6-5|-|TRBJ1-1
ASSYTRDSFEAF
>-|TRBV4-1|-|TRBJ1-1
ASSQDRDLNTEAF
>-|TRBV6-5|TRBD1|TRBJ2-7
ASSMDREIYEQY
>-|TRBV5-6|-|TRBJ1-3
ASRGRGYGNTIY
>-|TRBV12-3/TRBV12-4|TRBD2|TRBJ2-1
ASTGTGGFGQF
>-|TRBV6-5|-|TRBJ1-3
ASSQNSGNTIY
>-|TRBV29-1|-|TRBJ2-6
SEQQEYHNSGANVLT
>once|TRBV19|-|TRBJ1-6
ASSMGRRLTESNSPLH
>-|TRBV24-1|-|TRBJ2-7
ATSDPTLSYEQY
>-|TRBV27|-|TRBJ1-5
ASSLYAAINQPQH
>-|TRBV5-8|-|TRBJ1-1
ASTGETEAF
>-|TRBV11-2|TRBD2|TRBJ2-3
ASLAGGTDTQY
>-|TRBV20-1|-|TRBJ1-6
SASDGKNSPLH
>-|TRBV11-2|-|TRBJ1-1
ASSLFRDTEAF
>-|TRBV18|-|TRBJ1-5
ASSPGGDQPQH
>-|TRBV5-1|TRBD1|TRBJ2-3
ASSRDGQDTDTQY
>-|TRBV28|TRBD1|TRBJ1-1
ASSLGTGDAF
>-|TRBV7-8|TRBD1|TRBJ2-2
ASSLRQGSGANTGELF
>-|TRBV3-1/TRBV3-2|-|TRBJ1-1
ASSQDFRSGATEAF
>few|TRBV5-1|-|TRBJ1-1
ASSLAPRQTNTEAF
>-|TRBV7-9|-|TRBJ2-5
ASSLALAGEWETQY
>few|TRBV19|TRBD1|TRBJ1-1
ASSMTDRDGAF